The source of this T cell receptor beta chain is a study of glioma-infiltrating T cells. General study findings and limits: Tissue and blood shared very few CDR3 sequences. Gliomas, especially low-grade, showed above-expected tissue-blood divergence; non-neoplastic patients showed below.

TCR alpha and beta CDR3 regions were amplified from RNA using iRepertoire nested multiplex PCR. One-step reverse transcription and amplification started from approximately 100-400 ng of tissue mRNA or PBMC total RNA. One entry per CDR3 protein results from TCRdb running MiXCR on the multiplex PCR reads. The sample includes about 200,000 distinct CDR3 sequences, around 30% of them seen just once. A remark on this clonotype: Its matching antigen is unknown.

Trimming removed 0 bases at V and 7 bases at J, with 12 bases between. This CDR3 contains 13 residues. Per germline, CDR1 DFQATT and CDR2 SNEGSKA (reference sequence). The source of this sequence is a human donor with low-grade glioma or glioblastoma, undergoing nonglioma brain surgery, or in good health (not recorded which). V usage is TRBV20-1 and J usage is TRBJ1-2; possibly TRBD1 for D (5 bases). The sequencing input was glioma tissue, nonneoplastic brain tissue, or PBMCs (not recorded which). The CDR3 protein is CSARDHQGGGYTF. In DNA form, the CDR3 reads TGCAGTGCTAGAGACCACCAGGGCGGTGGCTACACCTTC.